This T cell receptor beta chain appears in the sequencing data of a study of blood T cell repertoires in COVID-19. The V gene's germline CDR1 is SGHDT and CDR2 YYEEEE. The CDR3 is 14 amino acids. With respect to this clone: Sequence at one end of the junction differs from germline and may be a read error. Other DNA sequences of this sample code for an identical CDR3.

The protocol was immunoSEQ multiplex PCR, while the TCRdb copy is restricted to in-frame clones and leaves out a portion. The sample holds about 84,000 clones, 83% seen once. This chain uses TRBV5-6 with TRBJ1-2; D possibly corresponds to TRBD1 (5 bases). The sample consisted of peripheral blood. The sequence came from an elderly woman with acute or convalescent COVID-19. CDR3 sequence reads: CASSFLGGDYGYTF. As DNA, the CDR3 is TGCGCCAGCAGCTTCCTGGGGGGGGACTATGGCTACACCTTC.